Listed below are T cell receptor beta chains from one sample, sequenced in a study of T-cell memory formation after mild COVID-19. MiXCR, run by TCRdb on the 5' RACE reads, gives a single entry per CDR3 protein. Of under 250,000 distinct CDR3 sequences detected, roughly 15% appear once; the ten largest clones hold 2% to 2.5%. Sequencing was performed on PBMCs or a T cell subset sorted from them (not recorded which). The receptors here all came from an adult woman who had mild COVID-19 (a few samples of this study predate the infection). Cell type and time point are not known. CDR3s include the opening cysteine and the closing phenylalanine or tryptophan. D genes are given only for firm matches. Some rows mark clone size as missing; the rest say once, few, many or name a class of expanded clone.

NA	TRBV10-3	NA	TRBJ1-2	CAITRAQADGYTF	TGTGCCATCACTCGGGCCCAAGCCGACGGCTACACCTTC
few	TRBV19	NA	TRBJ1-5	CASRVSNQPQHF	TGTGCCAGTAGGGTCTCTAATCAGCCCCAGCATTTT
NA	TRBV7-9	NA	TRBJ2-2	CASSLATGGGELFF	TGTGCCAGCAGCTTAGCAACAGGTGGCGGGGAGCTGTTTTTT
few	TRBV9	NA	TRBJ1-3	CASSVAGLSSGNTIYF	TGTGCCAGCAGCGTAGCTGGACTTAGCTCTGGAAACACCATATATTTT
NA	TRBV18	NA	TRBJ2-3	CASSPVARTDTQYF	TGTGCCAGCTCACCAGTGGCCCGGACGGATACGCAGTATTTT
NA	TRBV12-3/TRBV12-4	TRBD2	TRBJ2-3	CASSLLAGGSTDTQYF	TGTGCCAGCAGTTTGTTAGCGGGAGGTTCGACAGATACGCAGTATTTT
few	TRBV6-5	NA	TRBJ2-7	CASSYTGSYEQYF	TGTGCCAGCAGTTACACCGGCTCCTACGAGCAGTACTTC
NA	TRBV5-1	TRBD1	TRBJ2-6	CASSLDGTGGANVLTF	TGCGCCAGCAGCTTGGACGGGACAGGGGGGGCCAACGTCCTGACTTTC
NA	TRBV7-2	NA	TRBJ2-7	CASSRRSVGPYEQYF	TGTGCCAGCAGCCGGAGGTCAGTCGGTCCCTACGAGCAGTACTTC
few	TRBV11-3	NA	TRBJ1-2	CASSLEGPDYGYTF	TGTGCCAGCAGCTTAGAGGGCCCCGACTATGGCTACACCTTC